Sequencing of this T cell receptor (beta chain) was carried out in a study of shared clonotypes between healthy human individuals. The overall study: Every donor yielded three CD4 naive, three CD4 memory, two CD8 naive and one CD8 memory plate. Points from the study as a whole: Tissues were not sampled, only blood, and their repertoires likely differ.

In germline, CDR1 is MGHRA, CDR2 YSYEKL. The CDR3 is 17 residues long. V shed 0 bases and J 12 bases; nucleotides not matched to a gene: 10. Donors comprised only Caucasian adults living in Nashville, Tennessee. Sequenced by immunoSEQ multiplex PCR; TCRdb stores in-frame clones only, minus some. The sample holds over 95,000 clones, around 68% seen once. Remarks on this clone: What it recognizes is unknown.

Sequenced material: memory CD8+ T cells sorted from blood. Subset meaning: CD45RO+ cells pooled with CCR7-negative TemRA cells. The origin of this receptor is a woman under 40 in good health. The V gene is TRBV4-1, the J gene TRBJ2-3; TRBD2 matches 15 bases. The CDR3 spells CASSQERTSGRAEIQYF. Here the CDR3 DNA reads TGCGCCAGCAGCCAAGAGAGGACTAGCGGGAGGGCCGAGATTCAGTATTTT.